One and the same sample provided the 21 T cell receptor beta chains below, sequenced in a study of cytomegalovirus exposure and HLA in healthy donors. Both 60 Vbeta primers and 13 Jbeta primers went into the PCR. The data were produced by immunoSEQ multiplex PCR, yet TCRdb's version contains in-frame clones alone and is incomplete. The repertoire has 200,000 or so clones, roughly 84% of them found once; the top ten carry roughly 2.6%. The sequencing sample was made of PBMCs. The source of these receptors is a woman between 45 and 65 years old in good health and CMV-seropositive.

V and J are TRBV27 and TRBJ2-5; D might be TRBD2 (6 bases). Germline CDR1 reads MNHEY; CDR2 reads SMNVEV (reference sequence). V was cut by 6 bases and J by 2 bases, with 22 bases left in between. The CDR3 extends over 17 amino acids. The CDR3 DNA follows: TGTGCCAGCAGCCGAGGACCAGGGACGGCGGGGCAAGAGACCCAGTACTTC. Protein product: CASSRGPGTAGQETQYF.

The genes are TRBV6-6 and TRBJ2-1; TRBD2 matches at 10 bases. CDR1 and CDR2 (germline): MNHNY, SVGAGI (reference sequence). CDR3 length: 12 amino acids. Trimming removed 4 bases from V and 12 bases from J; junction bases left unmatched: 3. CDR3 sequence (DNA): TGTGCCAGCAGTTCCGAGCGGGGGGGGCAGTTCTTC. Its protein product is CASSSERGGQFF.

This clone was seen a handful of times. V gene TRBV5-6 combines with J gene TRBJ1-5, with no clear D. The length of the CDR3 is 16 residues. Trimming pared 0 bases from V and 4 bases from J, leaving 14 bases between. Per germline, CDR1 SGHDT and CDR2 YYEEEE. CDR3 sequence (DNA): TGTGCCAGCAGCTTGGGTCCAATTCGAGGGAATCAGCCCCAGCATTTT. Translation gives CASSLGPIRGNQPQHF.

This clone has a handful of counts. The chain is built from TRBV6-1 and TRBJ1-6; no clear D. Germline V gene lookup returns CDR1 MNHNS and CDR2 SASEGT. The CDR3 totals 15 residues. V was shortened by 2 bases and J by 1 base, with 6 bases between the two germline ends. The chain's CDR3 is CASSEMESYNSPLHF. The CDR3 nucleotides are TGTGCCAGCAGTGAAATGGAGTCCTATAATTCACCCCTCCACTTT.

V gene TRBV5-1 combines with J gene TRBJ2-5; 12 bases map to TRBD2. Germline trimming cut 0 bases from V and 0 bases from J; bases unmatched to any gene: 9. Germline-derived CDR1 and CDR2 are SGHRS and YFSETQ. The CDR3 loop spans 19 amino acids. The CDR3 loop reads CASSLATSGGTLYQETQYF. Here the CDR3 DNA reads TGCGCCAGCAGCTTGGCAACTAGCGGGGGGACCCTGTACCAAGAGACCCAGTACTTC.

The chain is built from TRBV5-1 and TRBJ1-2; no clear D gene. CDR1 is SGHRS, CDR2 YFSETQ, per germline. Trimming left V 0 bases short and J 6 bases short, with 15 bases between. The CDR3 has 15 amino acids. The CDR3 is CASSLVPGNFDGYTF. CDR3 coding DNA: TGCGCCAGCAGCTTGGTGCCAGGTAACTTCGATGGCTACACCTTC. Based on the CDR3 plus reference TRBV5-1 and TRBJ1-2, the full variable domain is KAGVTQTPRYLIKTRGQQVTLSCSPISGHRSVSWYQQTPGQGLQFLFEYFSETQRNKGNFPGRFSGRQFSNSRSEMNVSTLELGDSALYLCASSLVPGNFDGYTFGSGTRLTVV.

The chain is built from TRBV6-1 and TRBJ1-1; 7 bases line up with TRBD1. CDR1 and CDR2 from the germline V gene are MNHNS and SASEGT. V shed 6 bases and J 2 bases; nucleotides not matched to a gene: 6. This CDR3 region has 14 residues. The DNA of the CDR3 is TGTGCCAGCAGGCCGAGGGACAGCAACACTGAAGCTTTCTTT. This sequence encodes CASRPRDSNTEAFF.

The V call is TRBV11-3, the J call TRBJ2-7, with D uncertain. V lost 5 bases to trimming and J lost 1 base, with 15 bases between them. The germline gives CDR1 SGHNT, CDR2 YENEEA. The CDR3 covers 15 residues. The CDR3 DNA sequence: TGTGCCAGCAGCCCGGGTGTGGCTGGGTCCTACGAGCAGTACTTC. It specifies CASSPGVAGSYEQYF.

This clone was seen only a few times. The rearrangement links TRBV10-3 to TRBJ1-1; D gene uncertain. This CDR3 contains 11 residues. The ends were cut back, 2 bases at V and 4 bases at J, with 2 bases in the middle. Germline V gene lookup returns CDR1 ENHRY and CDR2 SYGVKD. The CDR3 spells CAISERTEAFF. The CDR3 DNA is TGTGCCATCAGTGAGCGCACTGAAGCTTTCTTT.

This clone showed up just a few times. This chain joins TRBV4-3 and TRBJ1-5; TRBD1 matches at 11 bases. V lost 1 base and J lost 4; bases outside the gene matches: 9. This CDR3 contains 18 residues. Per germline, CDR1 LGHNA and CDR2 YSLEER. Written as DNA, the CDR3 is TGCGCCAGCAGCCAAGTGGTGAGCGGGACAGGGGGTAATCAGCCCCAGCATTTT. It yields the protein CASSQVVSGTGGNQPQHF.

As regards this clone: A read error likely explains this, since a far larger clone differs by one base. The V call is TRBV4-1, the J call TRBJ1-1, with D unresolved. The CDR3 spans 14 residues. CDR1 is MGHRA, CDR2 YSYEKL, per germline. Between the trimmed V and J ends, which lost 6 bases and 4 bases, there was a span of 15 bases. The CDR3 sequence: CASSLPGSGTEAFF. The CDR3 DNA is TGCGCCAGCAGTTTACCGGGGAGCGGCACTGAAGCTTTCTTT.

The CDR3 here is CASSQAPDRVPYEQYF. DNA of the CDR3: TGCGCCAGCAGCCAAGCGCCCGACAGGGTCCCCTACGAGCAGTACTTC. The rearrangement joins TRBV4-1 to TRBJ2-7; the match to TRBD1 covers 7 bases. The germline CDR1 and CDR2 sequences are MGHRA and YSYEKL. The J segment lost 2 bases and the V segment lost 1 base, leaving 8 bases of the junction unmatched. There are 16 residues in the CDR3.

The chain links TRBV11-1 to TRBJ2-3; 10 bases agree with TRBD2. Germline V gene data show CDR1 as SGHAT and CDR2 as FQDESV (reference sequence). The CDR3 is 14 residues long. V shed 3 bases, J shed 6 bases, and the junction held 3 bases outside the gene matches. Written as DNA, the CDR3 is TGTGCCAGCAGCTTCCTAGCGGGGGAGGATACGCAGTATTTT. This gives the protein CASSFLAGEDTQYF.

The rearrangement links TRBV5-4 to TRBJ1-1, with D hard to call. Trimming removed 0 bases at V and 3 bases at J, with 6 bases between. Germline values: CDR1 SGHNT, CDR2 YYREEE (reference sequence). The CDR3 covers 13 residues. The CDR3 DNA reads as TGTGCCAGCAGCTTGGATACTGACACTGAAGCTTTCTTT. It specifies CASSLDTDTEAFF.

The V gene is TRBV6-1, the J gene TRBJ1-5, with TRBD1 as a possible D gene (5 bases). The CDR3 extends over 14 amino acids. Per the germline V gene, CDR1 is MNHNS and CDR2 is SASEGT. Trimming left V 6 bases short and J 4 bases short, with 13 bases between. CDR3 region: CASSRGIGNQPQHF. The DNA of the CDR3 is TGTGCCAGCAGCCGGGGGATCGGGAATCAGCCCCAGCATTTT.

The chain uses TRBV6-5 and TRBJ2-4; D is possibly TRBD2 (5 bases). The CDR3 covers 14 residues. Looked up from germline, CDR1 is MNHEY and CDR2 is SVGAGI. V gave up 6 bases and J gave up 0 bases, with 9 bases separating them. For the CDR3, the DNA is TGTGCCAGCAGCGGGGATCTAGCCAAAAACATTCAGTACTTC. Encoded protein: CASSGDLAKNIQYF.

V is TRBV6-1 and J is TRBJ1-2; the match to TRBD1 covers 8 bases. V shed 6 bases, J shed 4 bases, and the junction held 7 bases outside the gene matches. The CDR3 sequence is 14 residues long. Germline-derived CDR1 and CDR2 are MNHNS and SASEGT. The CDR3 DNA reads as TGTGCCAGCAGCCTAGGACAGGGCCGCTATGGCTACACCTTC. The encoded protein is CASSLGQGRYGYTF.

This chain uses TRBV18 with TRBJ2-4; 7 bases are a match to TRBD1. This CDR3 region has 15 residues. CDR1 KGHSH and CDR2 LQKENI come from the germline V gene. Germline trimming cut 4 bases from V and 1 base from J; bases unmatched to any gene: 4. The DNA for the CDR3 is TGTGCCAGCTCACTTCAGGGGGTGGCCAAAAACATTCAGTACTTC. As protein: CASSLQGVAKNIQYF.

This chain connects TRBV5-4 to TRBJ2-1; 10 positions match TRBD2. The CDR3 loop spans 17 amino acids. Germline CDR1 reads SGHNT; CDR2 reads YYREEE (reference sequence). J gave up 2 bases and V 4 bases, and 9 bases lay outside the gene matches. The CDR3 loop is CASSRGSGGLTYNEQFF. The CDR3 nucleotides are TGTGCCAGCAGCCGGGGTAGCGGGGGGCTTACCTACAATGAGCAGTTCTTC.

This clone was found once. The chain links TRBV7-2 to TRBJ1-2; the D is unclear. V lost 1 base and J lost 3, with 9 bases in between. The CDR3 runs to 14 residues. The V gene's germline CDR1 is SGHTA and CDR2 FQGNSA. The CDR3 DNA follows: TGTGCCAGCAGCTTAGGTCCCGAGGACTATGGCTACACCTTC. Residues: CASSLGPEDYGYTF.

This clone came up once. The chain is built from TRBV7-3 and TRBJ2-7; 7 bases agree with TRBD1. The CDR3 runs to 15 residues. After removal of 1 base from V and 0 bases from J, the junction contained 3 bases not matched to a gene. Per germline, CDR1 SGHTA and CDR2 FQGTGA. CDR3 DNA: TGTGCCAGCAGCTTAAAAGGGGACAGCTCCTACGAGCAGTACTTC. Its translation: CASSLKGDSSYEQYF.